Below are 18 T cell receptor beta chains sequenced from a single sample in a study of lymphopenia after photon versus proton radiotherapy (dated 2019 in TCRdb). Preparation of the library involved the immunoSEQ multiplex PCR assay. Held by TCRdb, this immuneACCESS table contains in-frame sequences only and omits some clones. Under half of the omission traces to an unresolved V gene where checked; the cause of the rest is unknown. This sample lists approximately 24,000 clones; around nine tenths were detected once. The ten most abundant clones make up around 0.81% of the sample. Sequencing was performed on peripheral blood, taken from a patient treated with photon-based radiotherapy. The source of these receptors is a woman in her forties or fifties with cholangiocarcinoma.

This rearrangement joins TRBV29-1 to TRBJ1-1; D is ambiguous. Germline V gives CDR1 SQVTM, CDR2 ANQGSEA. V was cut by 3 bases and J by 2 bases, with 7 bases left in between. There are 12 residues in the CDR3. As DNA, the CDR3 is TGCAGCGTTGACGGGTTAAACACTGAAGCTTTCTTT. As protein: CSVDGLNTEAFF. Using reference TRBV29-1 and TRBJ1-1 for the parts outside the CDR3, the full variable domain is SAVISQKPSRDICQRGTSLTIQCQVDSQVTMMFWYRQQPGQSLTLIATANQGSEATYESGFVIDKFPISRPNLTFSTLTVSNMSPEDSSIYLCSVDGLNTEAFFGQGTRLTVV.

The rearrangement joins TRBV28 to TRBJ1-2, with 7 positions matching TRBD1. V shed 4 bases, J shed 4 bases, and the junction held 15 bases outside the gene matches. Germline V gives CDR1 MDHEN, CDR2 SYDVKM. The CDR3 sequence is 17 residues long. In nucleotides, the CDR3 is TGTGCCAGCAGTTCCTTTCACCGGGACAGCTCTTCCTATGGCTACACCTTC. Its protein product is CASSSFHRDSSSYGYTF.

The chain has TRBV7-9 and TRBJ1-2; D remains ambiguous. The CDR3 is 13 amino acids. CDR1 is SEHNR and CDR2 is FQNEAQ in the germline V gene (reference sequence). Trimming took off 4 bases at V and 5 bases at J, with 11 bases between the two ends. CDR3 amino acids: CASSSPRVYGYTF. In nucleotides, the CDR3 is TGTGCCAGCAGCTCCCCGCGCGTTTATGGCTACACCTTC.

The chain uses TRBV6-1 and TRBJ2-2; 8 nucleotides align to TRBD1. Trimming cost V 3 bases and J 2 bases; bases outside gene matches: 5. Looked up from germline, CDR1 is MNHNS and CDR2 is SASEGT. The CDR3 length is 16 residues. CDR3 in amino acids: CASSDRTGSNTGELFF. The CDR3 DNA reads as TGTGCCAGCAGTGATCGGACAGGGAGTAACACCGGGGAGCTGTTTTTT.

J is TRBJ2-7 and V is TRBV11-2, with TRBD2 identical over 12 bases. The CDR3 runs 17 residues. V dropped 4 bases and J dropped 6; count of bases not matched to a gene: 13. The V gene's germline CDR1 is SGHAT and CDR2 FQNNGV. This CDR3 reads CASSSFSSGGALIEQYF. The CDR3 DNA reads TGTGCCAGCAGCTCTTTTTCTAGCGGGGGGGCTTTGATCGAGCAGTACTTC.

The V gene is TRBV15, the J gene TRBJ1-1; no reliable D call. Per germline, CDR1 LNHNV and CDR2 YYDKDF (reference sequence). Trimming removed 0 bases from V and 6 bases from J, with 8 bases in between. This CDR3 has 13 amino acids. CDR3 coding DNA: TGTGCCACCAGCAGAGATGTGGGTGCTGAAGCTTTCTTT. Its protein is CATSRDVGAEAFF.

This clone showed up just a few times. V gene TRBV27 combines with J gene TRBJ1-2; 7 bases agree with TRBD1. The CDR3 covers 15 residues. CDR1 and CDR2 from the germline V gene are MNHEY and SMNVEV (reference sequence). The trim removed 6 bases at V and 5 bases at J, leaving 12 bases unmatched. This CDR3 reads CASSPRQGGLYGYTF. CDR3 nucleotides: TGTGCCAGCAGCCCTAGACAGGGAGGTTTATATGGCTACACCTTC.

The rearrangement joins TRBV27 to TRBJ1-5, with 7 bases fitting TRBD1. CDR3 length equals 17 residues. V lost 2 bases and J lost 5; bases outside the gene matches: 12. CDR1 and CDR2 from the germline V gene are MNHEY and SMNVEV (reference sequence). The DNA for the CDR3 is TGTGCCAGCAGTTTAGACAGGGTGGGCGGTCTTGATCAGCCCCAGCATTTT. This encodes CASSLDRVGGLDQPQHF.

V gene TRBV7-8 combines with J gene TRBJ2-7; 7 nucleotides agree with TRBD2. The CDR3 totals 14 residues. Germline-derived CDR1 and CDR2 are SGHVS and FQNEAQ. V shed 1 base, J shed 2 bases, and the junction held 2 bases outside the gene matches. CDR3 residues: CASSLEAGPYEQYF. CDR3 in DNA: TGTGCCAGCAGCTTAGAAGCGGGGCCCTACGAGCAGTACTTC. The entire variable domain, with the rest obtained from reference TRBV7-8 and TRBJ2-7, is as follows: GAGVSQSPRYKVAKRGQDVALRCDPISGHVSLFWYQQALGQGPEFLTYFQNEAQLDKSGLPSDRFFAERPEGSVSTLKIQRTQQEDSAVYLCASSLEAGPYEQYFGPGTRLTVT.

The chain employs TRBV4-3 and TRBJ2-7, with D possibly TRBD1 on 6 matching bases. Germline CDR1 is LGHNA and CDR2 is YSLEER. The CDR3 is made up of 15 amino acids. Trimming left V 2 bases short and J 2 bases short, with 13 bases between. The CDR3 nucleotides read TGCGCCAGCAGCCAAATGGGACAAACAACCTACGAGCAGTACTTC. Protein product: CASSQMGQTTYEQYF.

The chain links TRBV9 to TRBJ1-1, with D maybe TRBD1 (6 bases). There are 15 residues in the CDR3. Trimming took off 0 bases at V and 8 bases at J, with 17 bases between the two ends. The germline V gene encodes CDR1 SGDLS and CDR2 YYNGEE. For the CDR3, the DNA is TGTGCCAGCAGCGTAGCTGGAGTCAGGGGCCAAGAAGCTTTCTTT. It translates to CASSVAGVRGQEAFF.

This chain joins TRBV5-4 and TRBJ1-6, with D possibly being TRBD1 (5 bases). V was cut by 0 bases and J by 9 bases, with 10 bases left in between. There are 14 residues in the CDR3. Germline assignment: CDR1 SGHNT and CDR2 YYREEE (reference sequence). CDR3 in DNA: TGTGCCAGCAGCTTGGCCAGGGCGGGTTCACCCCTCCACTTT. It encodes CASSLARAGSPLHF.

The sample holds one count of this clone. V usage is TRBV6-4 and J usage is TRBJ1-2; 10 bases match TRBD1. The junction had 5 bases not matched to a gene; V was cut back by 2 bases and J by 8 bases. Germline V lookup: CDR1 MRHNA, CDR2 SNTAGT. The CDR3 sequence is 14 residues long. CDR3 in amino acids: CASSDTGTGEGYTF. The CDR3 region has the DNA TGTGCCAGCAGTGACACAGGGACAGGGGAAGGCTACACCTTC.

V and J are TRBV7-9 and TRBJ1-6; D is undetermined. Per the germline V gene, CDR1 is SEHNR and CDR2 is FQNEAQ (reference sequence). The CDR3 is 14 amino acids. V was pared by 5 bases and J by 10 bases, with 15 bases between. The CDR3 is CASSLLEVDSPLHF. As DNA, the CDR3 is TGTGCCAGCAGCCTACTTGAGGTGGACTCACCCCTCCACTTT.

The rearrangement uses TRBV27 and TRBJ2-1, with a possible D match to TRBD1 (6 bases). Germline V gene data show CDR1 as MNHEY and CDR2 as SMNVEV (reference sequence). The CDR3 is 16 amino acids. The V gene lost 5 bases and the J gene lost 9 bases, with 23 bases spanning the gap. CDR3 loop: CASSPSEVRGWGEQFF. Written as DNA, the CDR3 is TGTGCCAGCAGTCCCTCCGAGGTCAGGGGCTGGGGTGAGCAGTTCTTC.

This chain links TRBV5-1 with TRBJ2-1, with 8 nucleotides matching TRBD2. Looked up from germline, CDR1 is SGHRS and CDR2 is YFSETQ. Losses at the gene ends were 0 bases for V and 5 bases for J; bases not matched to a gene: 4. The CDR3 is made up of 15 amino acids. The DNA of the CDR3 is TGCGCCAGCAGCTTGGAGGCTAGCGGGCACAATGAGCAGTTCTTC. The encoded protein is CASSLEASGHNEQFF.

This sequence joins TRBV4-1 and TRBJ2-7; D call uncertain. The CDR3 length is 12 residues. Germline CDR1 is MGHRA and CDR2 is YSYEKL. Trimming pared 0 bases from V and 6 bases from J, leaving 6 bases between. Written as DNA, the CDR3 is TGCGCCAGCAGCCAAGATACGGGCGAGCAGTACTTC. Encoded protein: CASSQDTGEQYF.

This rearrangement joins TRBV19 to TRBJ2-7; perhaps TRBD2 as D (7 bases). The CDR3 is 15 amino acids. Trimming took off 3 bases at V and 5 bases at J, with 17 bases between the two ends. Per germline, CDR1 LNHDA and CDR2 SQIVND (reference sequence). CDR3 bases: TGTGCCAGTAGTATCGGGCCCCGGGGGGCCCACGAGCAGTACTTC. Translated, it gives CASSIGPRGAHEQYF.